This TCR beta chain was documented in a study of regulatory T cells in long-lasting Graves disease. In this sample, this clonotype turned up a few times. Its antigen remains unknown. In building TCR beta libraries, iRepertoire HTBI primers were used together with Arm-PCR of CDR3 regions. In TCRdb, the multiplex PCR reads were re-called with MiXCR into one record per CDR3 protein. The table includes around 450,000 distinct CDR3 sequences, 15% detected once. Overall study findings and caveats: TRBV28, TRBJ1-2 and TRBJ2-5 were favored in persistent disease. Persistent patients shared fewer than 3,500 public clonotypes among themselves. Newly diagnosed patients shared fewer, at about 890.

V was pared by 1 base and J by 4 bases, with 14 bases between. Germline CDR1 and CDR2: LNHDA and SQIVND (reference sequence). The CDR3 runs 16 residues. Time point in this sample: newly diagnosed GD, antithyroid drugs for less than 3 months. The TCR library was made from RNA extracted from PBMCs. All patients originated from an endocrinology department located in Xi'an, China. Separately, the same data were catalogued under a study of T cells in Graves' hyperthyroidism and ophthalmopathy. That report notes: When ophthalmopathy did not progress within 18 months, Graves' hyperthyroidism was considered stable.

This receptor was taken from a woman aged 40-49 years with Graves disease. This rearrangement joins TRBV19 to TRBJ1-5, with D perhaps TRBD1 (6 bases). Sequenced here: peripheral blood mononuclear cells (PBMCs), sampled at new diagnosis, from a patient treated with antithyroid drugs. The CDR3 nucleotides read TGTGCCAGTAGTATAGTTATGGGGGCTGGGAATCAGCCCCAGCATTTT. Its protein product is CASSIVMGAGNQPQHF.